This T cell receptor beta chain appears in the sequencing data of a study of blood T cell repertoires in COVID-19. Overall study: Collection of acute and convalescent COVID-19 samples took place in the United States, Italy and Spain. T cells, B-cell-depleted T cells, or PBMCs provided the cDNA or gDNA that served as material.

V lost 8 bases and J 6 bases, leaving 15 bases between the germline ends. The germline V gene encodes CDR1 MDHEN and CDR2 SYDVKM. The length of the CDR3 is 13 residues. In the original analysis: Estimates of nucleated cell counts were drawn from the amplification of reference gene primers. Only in-frame clones appear in the TCRdb table, and some are missing; sequencing was by immunoSEQ multiplex PCR. V, J and clone size derive from that table, while D and trimming were established from the DNA sequence. The sample records just over 250,000 clones, 80% to 90% being singletons. The sample comprised PBMCs or T cells enriched from blood (not recorded which). This clonotype was obtained from a man in his thirties or forties with acute COVID-19. This sequence joins TRBV28 and TRBJ2-3; D might be TRBD1 (6 bases). CDR3 bases: TGTGCCAGCCGGGAACAGGGAAAGGATACGCAGTATTTT. Translated, it gives CASREQGKDTQYF. Full variable domain (missing parts from reference TRBV28 and TRBJ2-3): DVKVTQSSRYLVKRTGEKVFLECVQDMDHENMFWYRQDPGLGLRLIYFSYDVKMKEKGDIPEGYSVSREKKERFSLILESASTNQTSMYLCASREQGKDTQYFGPGTRLTVL.